The 26 T cell receptor beta chains below were found in one sample sequenced in a study of kidney transplant recipient with SARS-CoV-2 infection. From the reads, TCRdb called clonotypes with MiXCR, one entry per CDR3 protein. Among 250,000 or so distinct CDR3 sequences listed, around 28% were seen once. The sample in question was a blood sample, obtained at baseline and on roughly day 110 from a kidney transplant recipient. The receptors were sampled from a male patient in his thirties who had COVID-19 and was a kidney transplant recipient. Some T cells may be the graft donor's.

This clonotype was counted between two and nine times. V gene TRBV2 combines with J gene TRBJ2-3; tentative D call: TRBD2 (5 bases). Trimming took off 4 bases at V and 3 bases at J, with 14 bases between the two ends. This CDR3 contains 15 residues. The germline V gene has CDR1 SNHLY and CDR2 FYNNEI. The CDR3 loop reads CASSAPGSRTDTQYF. The CDR3 DNA reads as TGTGCCAGCAGTGCTCCGGGATCACGAACAGATACGCAGTATTTT.

Comment on this clonotype: A much larger clone differs by one base, so this may be a read error. The rearrangement joins TRBV12-5 to TRBJ1-2, with a possible D match to TRBD1 (5 bases). CDR1 LGHNT and CDR2 FRNRAP come from the germline V gene. This CDR3 spans 17 amino acids. CDR3 sequence: CAGGMLGLQGKTYGYTF. The CDR3 DNA is TGTGCTGGTGGTATGCTTGGTTTGCAGGGAAAGACCTATGGCTACACCTTC.

This clonotype was recorded many times. V gene TRBV9 combines with J gene TRBJ1-1, with D tentatively TRBD1 (6 bases). The CDR3 loop spans 14 amino acids. V lost 0 bases, J lost 4 bases, and 10 bases lay in between. Germline-derived CDR1 and CDR2 are SGDLS and YYNGEE. The CDR3 here is CASSVVVGGTEAFF. Written as DNA, the CDR3 is TGTGCCAGCAGCGTAGTGGTAGGGGGCACTGAAGCTTTCTTT.

Notes on this clonotype: The junction and the germline gene differ at one end; a read error may be behind it. J is TRBJ2-1 and V is TRBV7-9; TRBD2 aligns across 12 bases. The CDR3 spans 17 residues. Germline assignment: CDR1 SEHNR and CDR2 FQNEAQ (reference sequence). CDR3 sequence reads: CAGSLKRLAGVGNEQFF. In DNA, the CDR3 is TGTGCCGGCAGCTTAAAGCGACTAGCGGGAGTAGGCAACGAGCAGTTCTTC.

This clonotype was detected many times. The V and J genes are TRBV18 and TRBJ2-2; D may be TRBD1 or TRBD2 (5 bases each). The CDR3 is 16 residues long. Germline CDR1 reads KGHSH; CDR2 reads LQKENI. The ends were cut back, 6 bases at V and 2 bases at J, with 16 bases in the middle. CDR3 in amino acids: CASSQMGRPNTGELFF. CDR3 nucleotides: TGTGCCAGCTCCCAAATGGGACGGCCAAACACCGGGGAGCTGTTTTTT. Using reference TRBV18 and TRBJ2-2 for the parts outside the CDR3, the full variable domain is NAGVMQNPRHLVRRRGQEARLRCSPMKGHSHVYWYRQLPEEGLKFMVYLQKENIIDESGMPKERFSAEFPKEGPSILRIQQVVRGDSAAYFCASSQMGRPNTGELFFGEGSRLTVL.

The chain uses TRBV11-2 and TRBJ2-5; 7 bases map to TRBD2. The trim removed 5 bases at V and 1 base at J, leaving 7 bases unmatched. CDR1 is SGHAT and CDR2 is FQNNGV in the germline V gene. The CDR3 extends over 15 amino acids. The CDR3 DNA reads TGTGCCAGCAGCCCCGCCGGGGGGATCCAAGAGACCCAGTACTTC. Translated, it gives CASSPAGGIQETQYF.

Many counts were recorded for this clonotype. This sequence joins TRBV20-1 and TRBJ2-2; 11 nucleotides agree with TRBD2. J lost 4 bases, V lost 2 bases, and 6 bases had no gene match. The CDR3 extends over 16 amino acids. The germline V gene has CDR1 DFQATT and CDR2 SNEGSKA (reference sequence). The DNA of the CDR3 is TGCAGTGCTAGACCCGGGACTAGCGGTTTCACCGGGGAGCTGTTTTTT. Protein sequence: CSARPGTSGFTGELFF.

This clonotype was found many times. The rearrangement links TRBV21-1 to TRBJ2-3. TRBV21-1 is termed a pseudogene. This CDR3 is built from 17 residues. Here the CDR3 DNA reads TGTGCCAGCAGAACGAAGTTAGCTACAGTCATGCAAGATACGCAGTATTTT. Its translation is CASRTKLATVMQDTQYF.

Ten or more counts support this clonotype. For the CDR3, the DNA is TGTGCTAGTGGTTTGGGGGACAGGGGGAACACTGAAGCTTTCTTT. Protein product: CASGLGDRGNTEAFF. The rearrangement joins TRBV12-5 to TRBJ1-1, with 10 bases matching TRBD1. Germline lookup yields CDR1 LGHNT and CDR2 FRNRAP. The trim removed 1 base at V and 1 base at J, leaving 0 bases unmatched. The CDR3 consists of 15 residues. Complete variable domain (other parts from reference TRBV12-5 and TRBJ1-1): DARVTQTPRHKVTEMGQEVTMRCQPILGHNTVFWYRQTMMQGLELLAYFRNRAPLDDSGMPKDRFSAEMPDATLATLKIQPSEPRDSAVYFCASGLGDRGNTEAFFGQGTRLTVV.

Remarks on this clonotype: A clone one base away is much larger, so this may be a read error. This chain connects TRBV8-2 to TRBJ1-2. TRBV8-2 is designated a pseudogene. This CDR3 has 16 residues. The CDR3 protein is CGSPCNDSRKTYDYTF. The DNA for the CDR3 is TGTGGCAGTCCATGCAATGATAGCCGAAAGACCTATGACTACACCTTC.

In this sample, this clonotype turned up many times. V and J are TRBV7-8 and TRBJ1-2; unclear D gene. Trimming took 5 bases from V and 4 from J, leaving 8 bases between them. This CDR3 is built from 12 residues. The germline V gene encodes CDR1 SGHVS and CDR2 FQNEAQ. CDR3 bases: TGTGCCAGCAGCCCATGGGCCTATGGCTACACCTTC. Its translation is CASSPWAYGYTF.

Concerning this clonotype: One junction end disagrees with the germline gene, perhaps due to a read error. The chain couples TRBV5-1 to TRBJ2-7; possibly TRBD1 or TRBD2 for D (6 bases each). Per germline, CDR1 SGHRS and CDR2 YFSETQ. The CDR3 is 12 amino acids. The CDR3 region has the DNA TGCGCCAGCAGCTTAGGGGGGTACGAGCAGTGCTTC. Residues: CASSLGGYEQCF.

This clonotype was seen ten or more times. The J gene is TRBJ2-7, the V gene TRBV12-3 or TRBV12-4; D assignment may be TRBD1 or TRBD2 (5 bases each). The CDR3 is 12 residues long. V lost 2 bases, J lost 7 bases, and 9 bases lay in between. Written as DNA, the CDR3 is TGTGCCAGCAGTTTATTGTGGGGGGAGCAGTACTTC. It yields the protein CASSLLWGEQYF.

With respect to this clonotype: Given a much more abundant clone one base away, this may be a read error. This rearrangement joins TRBV3-1 to TRBJ1-1, with D uncertain. CDR1 LGHDT and CDR2 YNNKEL come from the germline V gene (reference sequence). The CDR3 has 17 residues. The DNA for the CDR3 is TGTGCCAACAGCAACCCGGGTCCCATTTCAATTCGCACTGAAGCTTTCTTT. Residues: CANSNPGPISIRTEAFF. Filled out from reference TRBV3-1 and TRBJ1-1, the complete variable domain reads DTAVSQTPKYLVTQMGNDKSIKCEQNLGHDTMYWYKQDSKKFLKIMFSYNNKELIINETVPNRFSPKSPDKAHLNLHINSLELGDSAVYFCANSNPGPISIRTEAFFGQGTRLTVV.

This clonotype occurred many times. The chain has TRBV5-1 and TRBJ1-3; TRBD1 aligns across 8 bases. With 0 bases clipped from V and 0 bases from J, the junction kept 5 bases outside the gene matches. The CDR3 is 17 amino acids. The germline V gene encodes CDR1 SGHRS and CDR2 YFSETQ. CDR3 sequence: CASSLARQGPSGNTIYF. DNA for the CDR3: TGCGCCAGCAGCTTGGCCCGACAGGGGCCCTCTGGAAACACCATATATTTT.

As concerns this clonotype: Being one base from a much bigger clone, this may be a read error. The chain joins TRBV7-8 to TRBJ1-2; D is ambiguous. The V end lost 5 bases, the J end lost 4 bases, and 23 bases lay between the germline ends. The CDR3 is 17 amino acids. Germline V CDR1 and CDR2: SGHVS, FQNEAQ. The CDR3 DNA is TGTGCCAGCAGCGAGGAGATGTTTACCCGAAAGACCTATGGCTACACCTTC. Protein product: CASSEEMFTRKTYGYTF.

This clonotype was seen a handful of times. A much larger clone lies one base from this, so it may be a read error. The chain is built from TRBV5-1 and TRBJ1-1; TRBD1 matches 10 bases. There are 16 residues in the CDR3. V lost 0 bases to trimming and J lost 4 bases; unmatched junction nucleotides: 6. From germline, CDR1 is SGHRS and CDR2 YFSETQ. The CDR3 coding sequence is TGCGCCAGCAGCTTGGAGACAGGGGGCGGGAGCACTGAAGCTTTCTTT. It encodes CASSLETGGGSTEAFF.

This clonotype was picked up many times. J is TRBJ1-2 and V is TRBV11-3, with D unresolved. The CDR3 is made up of 17 amino acids. Per the germline V gene, CDR1 is SGHNT and CDR2 is YENEEA. V was trimmed by 5 bases and J by 4 bases, leaving 23 bases between them. The CDR3 spells CASSESNDLGKTYGYTF. Written as DNA, the CDR3 is TGTGCCAGCAGCGAGTCGAACGATCTCGGAAAGACCTATGGCTACACCTTC.

Details on this clonotype: This may arise from a read error, as a much more abundant clone is one base away. The rearrangement links TRBV19 to TRBJ2-4; possibly TRBD2 for D (5 bases). There are 14 residues in the CDR3. CDR1 and CDR2 from the germline V gene are LNHDA and SQIVND (reference sequence). Trimming left V 3 bases short and J 4 bases short, with 10 bases between. CDR3 amino acids: CASSIWEPKNIQYF. The CDR3 nucleotides read TGTGCCAGTAGTATCTGGGAGCCAAAAAACATTCAGTACTTC.

This clonotype was seen repeatedly, ten times or more. The chain has TRBV6-6 and TRBJ2-7; TRBD2 matches at 12 bases. This CDR3 contains 15 residues. Trimming removed 2 bases from V and 4 bases from J; junction bases left unmatched: 3. Germline CDR1 and CDR2: MNHNY and SVGAGI (reference sequence). As DNA, the CDR3 is TGTGCCAGCAGTTACACGACTAGCGGGAGTTACGAGCAGTACTTC. Translation: CASSYTTSGSYEQYF.

A note on this clonotype: Possible read error: a much larger clone is one base away. The chain carries TRBV28 and TRBJ2-4, with a tentative D call TRBD2 (5 bases). The length of the CDR3 is 12 residues. The germline CDR1 and CDR2 sequences are MDHEN and SYDVKM. V was trimmed by 4 bases and J by 13 bases, leaving 14 bases between them. The chain's CDR3 is CASSYLAGKQYF. The CDR3 DNA reads as TGTGCCAGCAGTTACCTAGCTGGCAAGCAGTACTTC.

Concerning this clonotype: This may come from a read error, since a much larger clone is one base off. This rearrangement joins TRBV3-1 to TRBJ2-2; D is uncertain. Germline values: CDR1 LGHDT, CDR2 YNNKEL (reference sequence). V lost 4 bases, J lost 5 bases, and 23 bases lay in between. CDR3 size: 18 residues. The CDR3 DNA sequence: TGTGCCAGCAGCCGTCCGTTTCCCATTCCAGGCTTGACCGGGGAGCTGTTTTTT. Its translation is CASSRPFPIPGLTGELFF.

The chain couples TRBV28 to TRBJ2-1; D remains unclear. Trimming took 7 bases from V and 9 from J, leaving 10 bases between them. The germline gives CDR1 MDHEN, CDR2 SYDVKM. The CDR3 has 11 residues. The CDR3 DNA sequence: TGTGCCAGCATGCCTTTTCCTGAGCAGTTCTTC. It translates to CASMPFPEQFF.

This clonotype was seen ten or more times. The chain carries TRBV27 and TRBJ2-7; D unclear. The CDR3 totals 14 residues. CDR1 is MNHEY and CDR2 is SMNVEV in the germline V gene (reference sequence). V lost 4 bases and J 3 bases, leaving 13 bases between the germline ends. The CDR3 loop is CASSYRTASYEQYF. DNA for the CDR3: TGTGCCAGCAGTTACCGGACGGCCAGCTACGAGCAGTACTTC.

The sample holds many counts of this clonotype. The genes are TRBV6-1 and TRBJ1-2; no clear D gene. V was shortened by 3 bases and J by 4 bases, with 21 bases between the two germline ends. Germline V gene lookup returns CDR1 MNHNS and CDR2 SASEGT. The CDR3 has 17 residues. The CDR3 nucleotides are TGTGCCAGCAGTGAGTTATGCTCTATGCGAAAGACCTATGGCTACACCTTC. Translating it yields CASSELCSMRKTYGYTF.

This chain connects TRBV5-8 to TRBJ1-2, with no clear D. Germline-derived CDR1 and CDR2 are SGHTS and YDEGEE. The CDR3 contains 16 residues. Trimming removed 7 bases from V and 4 bases from J, with 23 bases in between. The CDR3, as DNA: TGTGCCAGCGGCGAGGTTCATCCACGAAAGGCCTATGGCTACACCTTC. Its protein product is CASGEVHPRKAYGYTF.